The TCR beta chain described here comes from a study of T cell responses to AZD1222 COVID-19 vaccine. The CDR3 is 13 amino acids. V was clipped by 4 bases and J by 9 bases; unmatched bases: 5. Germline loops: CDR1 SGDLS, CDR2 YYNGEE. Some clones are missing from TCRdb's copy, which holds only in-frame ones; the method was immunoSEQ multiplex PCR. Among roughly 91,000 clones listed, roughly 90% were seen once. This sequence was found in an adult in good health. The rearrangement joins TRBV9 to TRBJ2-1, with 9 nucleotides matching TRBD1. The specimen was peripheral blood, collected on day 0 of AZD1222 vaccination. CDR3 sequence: CASSPLQGAEQFF. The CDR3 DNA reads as TGTGCCAGCAGCCCTCTACAGGGGGCTGAGCAGTTCTTC.